A selection of T cell receptor beta chains follows, all from one sample in a study of cytomegalovirus exposure and HLA in healthy donors. TCRdb keeps only in-frame clones here, not all; method: immunoSEQ multiplex PCR. Of about 180,000 clones listed, roughly 77% are singletons. Sequencing used PBMCs. These receptors all stem from a woman aged 25 to 39 in good health and CMV-seronegative. Each CDR3 is given with its conserved first and last residue. The order of the fields is D gene, V gene, clone size, J gene, CDR3 DNA, CDR3 protein. A D gene is named only where the DNA matches it firmly. Clone size is given for some rows only: seen once, a few or many times, or a class if the clone is expanded.

>TRBD1|TRBV30|-|TRBJ2-7
TGTGCCTGGAGCCGAGACAGGGTTTTGAGTGAGCAGTACTTC
CAWSRDRVLSEQYF
>TRBD1|TRBV6-1|-|TRBJ2-7
TGTGCCAGCAGTGTAGAGTCAGGGGGAGCCTACGAGCAGTACTTC
CASSVESGGAYEQYF
>-|TRBV30|-|TRBJ1-6
TGTGCCTGGAGTTCGATGGGGGGAAATAATTCACCCCTCCACTTT
CAWSSMGGNNSPLHF
>TRBD1|TRBV7-9|once|TRBJ2-7
TGTGCCAGCAGCCACATCCGGGACAGGCTCTACGAGCAGTACTTC
CASSHIRDRLYEQYF
>-|TRBV5-4|-|TRBJ2-2
TGTGCCAGCAGCGCAGGGATAGCTGGCGCCGGGGAGCTGTTTTTT
CASSAGIAGAGELFF
>TRBD2|TRBV6-5|-|TRBJ2-7
TGTGCCAGCAGTTATGGGGGGGTCGGTCGCTACGAGCAGTACTTC
CASSYGGVGRYEQYF
>-|TRBV27|-|TRBJ2-7
TGTGCCAGCAGTTCCCACTCCTACGAGCAGTACTTC
CASSSHSYEQYF
>-|TRBV4-3|-|TRBJ2-1
TGCGCCAGCAGCAGGTTACAGGGATACAATGAGCAGTTCTTC
CASSRLQGYNEQFF
>-|TRBV6-1|-|TRBJ1-3
TGTGCCAGCAGTGTGGGTGGAACAGACACTGGAAACACCATATATTTT
CASSVGGTDTGNTIYF
>TRBD1|TRBV5-1|-|TRBJ1-1
TGCGCCAGCAGCCTCGGGACAGGGGCCATGAACACTGAAGCTTTCTTT
CASSLGTGAMNTEAFF
>TRBD1|TRBV19|-|TRBJ2-1
TGTGCCAGTAGTGCCGGACAGGGAACCTACAATGAGCAGTTCTTC
CASSAGQGTYNEQFF
>-|TRBV6-6|few|TRBJ1-4
TGTGCCAGCAGTTACCCAAACTTTGAAAAACTGTTTTTT
CASSYPNFEKLFF
>-|TRBV25-1|-|TRBJ1-2
TGTGCCAGCAGTGAATACGAGGGCCACTCATTTTTCTATGGCTACACCTTC
CASSEYEGHSFFYGYTF
>-|TRBV7-9|-|TRBJ1-1
TGTGCCAGCAGCTTAGCAGGGGGAAACACTGAAGCTTTCTTT
CASSLAGGNTEAFF
>-|TRBV14|few|TRBJ1-3
TGTGCCAGCAGCCAAGTGGTGGGGGCAAACACCATATATTTT
CASSQVVGANTIYF
>-|TRBV6-1|many|TRBJ1-5
TGTGCCAGCAGTGAAGCCGCAGGGCTCAATCAGCCCCAGCATTTT
CASSEAAGLNQPQHF
>-|TRBV5-1|-|TRBJ1-2
TGCGCCAGCAGCTTGGATGAGGGGAGGTCGTTGTATGGCTACACCTTC
CASSLDEGRSLYGYTF
>-|TRBV6-4|-|TRBJ2-2
TGTGCCAGCAAGGGGACACCGAACACCGGGGAGCTGTTTTTT
CASKGTPNTGELFF
>-|TRBV2|once|TRBJ1-1
TGTGCCAGCAGTGGGGACATAAACACTGAAGCTTTCTTT
CASSGDINTEAFF
>-|TRBV9|-|TRBJ2-2
TGTGCCAGCAGCGTAGAGGGACTCTCCGGGGAGCTGTTTTTT
CASSVEGLSGELFF
>-|TRBV18|once|TRBJ2-2
TGTGCCAGCTCACGCCGGGACATAAACACCGGGGAGCTGTTTTTT
CASSRRDINTGELFF
>-|TRBV7-2|-|TRBJ2-7
TGTGCCTCCCCTTGGCGGGCTGCCTACGAGCAGTACTTC
CASPWRAAYEQYF
>TRBD1|TRBV7-9|-|TRBJ1-2
TGTGCCAGCAGTCCGGTCCAGGGGGATCGTGGCTACACCTTC
CASSPVQGDRGYTF
>-|TRBV18|-|TRBJ1-1
TGTGCCAGCTCACCACCCGCAGGGTGGGTTCACACTGAAGCTTTCTTT
CASSPPAGWVHTEAFF
>TRBD1|TRBV7-7|few|TRBJ2-7
TGTGCCAGCAGCTTTACAGGGGTGGACGAGCAGTACTTC
CASSFTGVDEQYF
>TRBD2|TRBV6-5|-|TRBJ2-1
TGTGCCAGCTCGGGGGGGCCGGGCCTGAGCCAGTTCTTC
CASSGGPGLSQFF
>TRBD2|TRBV5-1|few|TRBJ2-1
TGCGCCAGCAGCTTGGCGGCGGGGGGCGCCAATGAGCAGTTCTTC
CASSLAAGGANEQFF
>TRBD2|TRBV5-4|-|TRBJ2-3
TGTGCCAGCAGCCTGACCTTGGGGGCGGGGGGGCAGACAGATACGCAGTATTTT
CASSLTLGAGGQTDTQYF
>-|TRBV18|-|TRBJ2-7
TGTGCCAGCGCGGCGGAGGAGTACTACGAGCAGTACTTC
CASAAEEYYEQYF
>TRBD2|TRBV4-1|-|TRBJ2-3
TGCGCCAGCAGCCAAGGAGTAGCGGGGGGTAAGGATACGCAGTATTTT
CASSQGVAGGKDTQYF
>TRBD1|TRBV4-3|few|TRBJ1-4
TGCGCCAGCAGCCAAGATCACAGGGGAATAGAAAAACTGTTTTTT
CASSQDHRGIEKLFF
>-|TRBV30|-|TRBJ2-5
TGTGCCTGGAGTGTCCGGGAGACCCAGTACTTC
CAWSVRETQYF
>TRBD1|TRBV7-2|-|TRBJ2-3
TGTGCCAGCAGCTTATGGACAGGAAGCACAGATACGCAGTATTTT
CASSLWTGSTDTQYF
>TRBD1|TRBV7-9|few|TRBJ1-4
TGTGCCAGCAGCTTCCACAGGGGTTTGGCTAATGAAAAACTGTTTTTT
CASSFHRGLANEKLFF
>-|TRBV2|few|TRBJ2-1
TGTGCCAGCAGTGAAAGGAGGAGCTCCTACAATGAGCAGTTCTTC
CASSERRSSYNEQFF
>-|TRBV9|-|TRBJ1-4
TGTGCCAGCAGCGTAGGGGCAGCCTTCTATGAAAAACTGTTTTTT
CASSVGAAFYEKLFF
>-|TRBV19|-|TRBJ2-7
TGTGCCAGTAGTATCGGGGTTCTTGGCCAGCAGTACTTC
CASSIGVLGQQYF
>-|TRBV5-1|-|TRBJ2-3
TGCGCCAGCAAGGAGGTTTCTAGCACAGATACGCAGTATTTT
CASKEVSSTDTQYF
>TRBD1|TRBV7-2|-|TRBJ1-4
TGTGCCAGCAGCTTACAGTCAGGGGGCAGTGAAAAACTGTTTTTT
CASSLQSGGSEKLFF
>-|TRBV6-1|once|TRBJ2-1
TGTGCCAGCAGACGCGACAGGAACCCCTACAATGAGCAGTTCTTC
CASRRDRNPYNEQFF
>-|TRBV6-5|-|TRBJ1-6
TGTGCCAGCAAACCGTCAGGTGTTAATTCACCCCTCCACTTT
CASKPSGVNSPLHF
>-|TRBV6-5|-|TRBJ1-2
TGTGCCAGCAGTTACTTTCGGGGAGGGGGCTATGGCTACACCTTC
CASSYFRGGGYGYTF
>TRBD2|TRBV5-5|-|TRBJ2-7
TGTGCCAGCAGCTTGAGACTAGCGGGGTACGAGCAGTACTTC
CASSLRLAGYEQYF
>-|TRBV5-6|-|TRBJ2-7
TGTGCCAGCAGCTCCTTTCGGGACACCTCCTCCTACGAGCAGTACTTC
CASSSFRDTSSYEQYF
>TRBD1|TRBV29-1|-|TRBJ1-1
TGCAGCGTTGCCCAAATTACAGGGGGCTCTGGAGCTTTCTTT
CSVAQITGGSGAFF
>-|TRBV7-2|-|TRBJ2-3
TGTGCCAGCAGCTTAGACGGGAACCCAGATACGCAGTATTTT
CASSLDGNPDTQYF
>-|TRBV14|-|TRBJ1-1
TGTGCCAGCAGCCAAGTAGGAGGTGGCACTGAAGCTTTCTTT
CASSQVGGGTEAFF
>-|TRBV18|-|TRBJ1-1
TGTGCCAGCTCACCGCGACAGGAAATGGGCACTGAAGCTTTCTTT
CASSPRQEMGTEAFF
>-|TRBV2|-|TRBJ2-3
TGTGCCAGCAGTCAATCCGGGACTCTCAACACAGATACGCAGTATTTT
CASSQSGTLNTDTQYF
>TRBD1|TRBV5-5|-|TRBJ1-2
TGTGCCAGCAGTTTGACCCCCGGGACAGGGAGGACGGCTGGCTACACCTTC
CASSLTPGTGRTAGYTF
>-|TRBV19|-|TRBJ2-5
TGTGCCAGTAGCCCCTCTGAGGGTGTAGAGACCCAGTACTTC
CASSPSEGVETQYF
>TRBD2|TRBV13|-|TRBJ2-7
TGTGCCAGCAGCATTGGACTAGCGGGGAGCTACGAGCAGTACTTC
CASSIGLAGSYEQYF
>-|TRBV29-1|-|TRBJ1-2
TGCAGTCTCGCGAGCGGGGTGGGCTACACCTTC
CSLASGVGYTF
>-|TRBV6-6|-|TRBJ1-4
TGTGCCAGCAGACCGGCAGGGGAAAAACTGTTTTTT
CASRPAGEKLFF
>-|TRBV18|few|TRBJ1-5
TGTGCCAGCGGATTACAGGGTATTGATCAGCCCCAGCATTTT
CASGLQGIDQPQHF
>-|TRBV2|-|TRBJ1-1
TGTGCCAGCAGTGAGGAGGGTTTCCCTGAAGCTTTCTTT
CASSEEGFPEAFF
>-|TRBV30|few|TRBJ1-2
TGTGCCTGGAGTGTATCAGGGTGGGAAGGCTACACCTTC
CAWSVSGWEGYTF
>-|TRBV12-2|few|TRBJ2-7
TGTGCAAGTCGCCTACCGACAGGGCTAACCTACGAGCAGTACTTC
CASRLPTGLTYEQYF